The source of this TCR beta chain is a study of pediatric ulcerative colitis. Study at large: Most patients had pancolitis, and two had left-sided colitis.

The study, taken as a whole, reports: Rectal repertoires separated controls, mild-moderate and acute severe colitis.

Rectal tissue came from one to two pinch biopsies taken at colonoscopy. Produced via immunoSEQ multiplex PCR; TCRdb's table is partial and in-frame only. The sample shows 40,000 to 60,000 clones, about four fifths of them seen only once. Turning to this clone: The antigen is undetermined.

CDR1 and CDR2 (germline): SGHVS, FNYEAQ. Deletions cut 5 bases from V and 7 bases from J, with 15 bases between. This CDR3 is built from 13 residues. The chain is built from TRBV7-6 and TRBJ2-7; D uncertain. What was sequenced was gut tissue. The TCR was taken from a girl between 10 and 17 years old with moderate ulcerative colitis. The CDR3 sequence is CASSPYRTGEQYF. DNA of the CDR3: TGTGCCAGCAGCCCCTATAGGACGGGTGAGCAGTACTTC. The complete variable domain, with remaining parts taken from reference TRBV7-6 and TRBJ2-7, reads GAGVSQSPRYKVTKRGQDVALRCDPISGHVSLYWYRQALGQGPEFLTYFNYEAQQDKSGLPNDRFSAERPEGSISTLTIQRTEQRDSAMYRCASSPYRTGEQYFGPGTRLTVT.